The entry below gives a single T cell receptor (beta chain) sequence along with its context. Its antigen is undetermined. V was pared by 6 bases and J by 7 bases, with 9 bases between. The CDR3 sequence is 11 residues long. cDNA libraries for TCR alpha and TCR beta, carrying sample barcodes and UMIs, came from 5'RACE with constant-segment primers. TCRdb re-analysed the 5' RACE reads in MiXCR, keeping a single row per CDR3 protein. The sample lists fewer than 250,000 distinct CDR3 sequences, about 11% occurring once. The data belong to a study of T-cell memory formation after mild COVID-19. Across the study: Most TCR clusters belonged to a single donor. Overall study findings and caveats: Second-wave clones with a day 37 peak had unconfirmed SARS-CoV-2 specificity.

The genes are TRBV12-3 or TRBV12-4 and TRBJ2-5, with D uncertain. This clonotype was sampled from a man younger than 35 who had mild COVID-19 (a few samples of this study predate the infection). Cell type and time point are not known. Sample: PBMCs or a T cell subset sorted from them (not recorded which). The CDR3 region has the DNA TGTGCCAGCAGCCCCCTGCGGACCCAGTACTTC. Translation: CASSPLRTQYF.